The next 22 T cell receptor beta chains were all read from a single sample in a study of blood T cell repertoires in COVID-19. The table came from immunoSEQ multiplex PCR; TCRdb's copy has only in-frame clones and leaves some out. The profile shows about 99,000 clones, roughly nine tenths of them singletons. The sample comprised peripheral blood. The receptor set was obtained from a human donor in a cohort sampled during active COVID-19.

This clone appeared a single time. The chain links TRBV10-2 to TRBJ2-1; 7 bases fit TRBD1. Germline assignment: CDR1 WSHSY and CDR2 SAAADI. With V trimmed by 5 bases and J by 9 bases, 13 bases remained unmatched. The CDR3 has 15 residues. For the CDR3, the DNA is TGCGCCAGCAGTAATACAGGGGCAATAAGCAGTGAGCAGTTCTTC. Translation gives CASSNTGAISSEQFF.

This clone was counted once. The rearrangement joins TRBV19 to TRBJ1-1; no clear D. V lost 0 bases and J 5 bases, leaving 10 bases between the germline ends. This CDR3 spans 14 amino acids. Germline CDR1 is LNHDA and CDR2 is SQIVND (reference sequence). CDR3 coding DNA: TGTGCCAGTAGTATAGATCCGGGTGGTACTGAAGCTTTCTTT. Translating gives CASSIDPGGTEAFF. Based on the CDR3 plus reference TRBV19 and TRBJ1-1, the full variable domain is DGGITQSPKYLFRKEGQNVTLSCEQNLNHDAMYWYRQDPGQGLRLIYYSQIVNDFQKGDIAEGYSVSREKKESFPLTVTSAQKNPTAFYLCASSIDPGGTEAFFGQGTRLTVV.

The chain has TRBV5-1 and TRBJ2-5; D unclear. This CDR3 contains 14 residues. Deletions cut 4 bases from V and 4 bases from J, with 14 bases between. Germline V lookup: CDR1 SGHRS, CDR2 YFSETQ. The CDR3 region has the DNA TGCGCCAGCAGCCGTAGTACGACAATAGAGACCCAGTACTTC. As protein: CASSRSTTIETQYF. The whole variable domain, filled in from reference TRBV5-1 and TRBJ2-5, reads KAGVTQTPRYLIKTRGQQVTLSCSPISGHRSVSWYQQTPGQGLQFLFEYFSETQRNKGNFPGRFSGRQFSNSRSEMNVSTLELGDSALYLCASSRSTTIETQYFGPGTRLLVL.

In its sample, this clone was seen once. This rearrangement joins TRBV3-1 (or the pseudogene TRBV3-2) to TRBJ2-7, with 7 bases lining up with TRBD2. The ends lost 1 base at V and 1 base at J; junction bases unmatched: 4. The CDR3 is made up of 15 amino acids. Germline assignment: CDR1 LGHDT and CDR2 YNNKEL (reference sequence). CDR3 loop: CASSQAAGRSYEQYF. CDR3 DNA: TGTGCCAGCAGCCAAGCAGCGGGACGGTCCTACGAGCAGTACTTC.

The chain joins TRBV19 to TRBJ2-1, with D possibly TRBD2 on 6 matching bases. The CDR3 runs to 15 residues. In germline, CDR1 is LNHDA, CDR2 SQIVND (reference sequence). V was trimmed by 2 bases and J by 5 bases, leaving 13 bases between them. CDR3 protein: CASSISSGANNEQFF. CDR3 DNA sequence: TGTGCCAGTAGTATAAGTAGCGGAGCTAACAATGAGCAGTTCTTC.

The CDR3 reads CSAGREASNEQFF. The DNA for the CDR3 is TGCAGCGCCGGACGGGAAGCGAGCAATGAGCAGTTCTTC. V and J are TRBV29-1 and TRBJ2-1; TRBD2 might be the D (5 bases). V lost 7 bases and J 6 bases, leaving 16 bases between the germline ends. CDR3 length: 13 residues. Germline V gives CDR1 SQVTM, CDR2 ANQGSEA.

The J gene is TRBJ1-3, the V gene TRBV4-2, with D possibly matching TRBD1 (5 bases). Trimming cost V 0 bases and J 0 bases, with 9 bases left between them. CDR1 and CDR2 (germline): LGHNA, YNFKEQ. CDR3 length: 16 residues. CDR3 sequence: CASSQDWDSSGNTIYF. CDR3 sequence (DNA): TGTGCCAGCAGCCAAGATTGGGACTCCTCTGGAAACACCATATATTTT.

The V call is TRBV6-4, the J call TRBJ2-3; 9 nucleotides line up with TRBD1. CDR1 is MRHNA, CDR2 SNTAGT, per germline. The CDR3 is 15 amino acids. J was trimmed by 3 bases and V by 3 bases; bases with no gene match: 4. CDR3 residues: CASSEGQGETDTQYF. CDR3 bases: TGTGCCAGCAGTGAGGGACAGGGAGAAACAGATACGCAGTATTTT.

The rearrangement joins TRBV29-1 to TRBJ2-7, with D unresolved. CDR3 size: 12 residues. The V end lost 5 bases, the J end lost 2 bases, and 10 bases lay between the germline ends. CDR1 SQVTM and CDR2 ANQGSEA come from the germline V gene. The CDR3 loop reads CSVLQTAYEQYF. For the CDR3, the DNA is TGCAGCGTTCTTCAAACTGCCTACGAGCAGTACTTC.

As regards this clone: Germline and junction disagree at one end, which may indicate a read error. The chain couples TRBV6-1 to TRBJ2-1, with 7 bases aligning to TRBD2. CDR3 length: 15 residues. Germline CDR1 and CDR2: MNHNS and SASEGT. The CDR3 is CASSKASGPYNEQFF. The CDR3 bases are TGTGCCAGCAGTAAAGCTAGCGGTCCCTACAATGAGCAGTTCTTC.

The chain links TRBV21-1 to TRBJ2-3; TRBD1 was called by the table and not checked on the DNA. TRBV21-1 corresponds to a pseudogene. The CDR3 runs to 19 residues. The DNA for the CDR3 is TGTGCCAGCAGCAAATCAGGGGTCCCGCTATCAGCGGCCGGAGATACGCAGTATTTT. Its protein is CASSKSGVPLSAAGDTQYF.

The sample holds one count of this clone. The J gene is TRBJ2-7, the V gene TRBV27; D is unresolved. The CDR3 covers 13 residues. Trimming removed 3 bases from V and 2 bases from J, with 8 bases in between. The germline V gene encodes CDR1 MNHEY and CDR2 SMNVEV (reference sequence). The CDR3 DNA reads TGTGCCAGCAGTTTGACACCCGCCTACGAGCAGTACTTC. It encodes CASSLTPAYEQYF.

CDR3 in DNA: TGTGCCAGCAGCTTGGGGACAGGGACAGATACGCAGTATTTT. Amino acid sequence: CASSLGTGTDTQYF. The chain uses TRBV7-6 and TRBJ2-3; TRBD1 matches 9 bases. CDR1 and CDR2 (germline): SGHVS, FNYEAQ. V lost 3 bases to trimming and J lost 3 bases; unmatched junction nucleotides: 1. The CDR3 spans 14 residues. Full variable domain (outside the CDR3, taken from reference TRBV7-6 and TRBJ2-3): GAGVSQSPRYKVTKRGQDVALRCDPISGHVSLYWYRQALGQGPEFLTYFNYEAQQDKSGLPNDRFSAERPEGSISTLTIQRTEQRDSAMYRCASSLGTGTDTQYFGPGTRLTVL.

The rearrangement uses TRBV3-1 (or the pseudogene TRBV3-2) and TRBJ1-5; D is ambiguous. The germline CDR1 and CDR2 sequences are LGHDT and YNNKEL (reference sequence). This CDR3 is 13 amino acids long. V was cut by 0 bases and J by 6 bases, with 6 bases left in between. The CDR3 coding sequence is TGTGCCAGCAGCCAAGAACGGGGTCAGCCCCAGCATTTT. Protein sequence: CASSQERGQPQHF.

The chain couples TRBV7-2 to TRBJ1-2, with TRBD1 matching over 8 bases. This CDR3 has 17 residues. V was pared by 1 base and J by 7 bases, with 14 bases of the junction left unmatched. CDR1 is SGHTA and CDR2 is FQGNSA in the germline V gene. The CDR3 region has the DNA TGTGCCAGCAGCTTAGATCCTTTGGGGCAGGGGGCGTTTGGCTACACCTTC. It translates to CASSLDPLGQGAFGYTF.

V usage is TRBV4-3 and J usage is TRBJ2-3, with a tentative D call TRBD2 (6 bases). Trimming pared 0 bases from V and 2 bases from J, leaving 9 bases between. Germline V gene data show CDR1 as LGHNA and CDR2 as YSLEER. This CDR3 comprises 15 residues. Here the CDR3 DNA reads TGCGCCAGCAGCCAAGAGGGACTTGTCACAGATACGCAGTATTTT. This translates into CASSQEGLVTDTQYF.

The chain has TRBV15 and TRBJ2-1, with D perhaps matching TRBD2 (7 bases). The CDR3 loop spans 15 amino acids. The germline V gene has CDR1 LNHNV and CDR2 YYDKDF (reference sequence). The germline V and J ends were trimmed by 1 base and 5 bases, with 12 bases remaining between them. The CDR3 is CATSRGGGDHNEQFF. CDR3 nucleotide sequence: TGTGCCACCAGCAGAGGGGGGGGCGACCACAATGAGCAGTTCTTC. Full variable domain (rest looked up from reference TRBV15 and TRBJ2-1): DAMVIQNPRYQVTQFGKPVTLSCSQTLNHNVMYWYQQKSSQAPKLLFHYYDKDFNNEADTPDNFQSRRPNTSFCFLDIRSPGLGDTAMYLCATSRGGGDHNEQFFGPGTRLTVL.

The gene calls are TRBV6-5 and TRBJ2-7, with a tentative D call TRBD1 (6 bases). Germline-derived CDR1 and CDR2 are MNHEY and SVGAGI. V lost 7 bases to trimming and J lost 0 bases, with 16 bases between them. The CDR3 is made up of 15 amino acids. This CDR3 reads CASTVSRDTSYEQYF. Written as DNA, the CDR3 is TGTGCCAGCACCGTTAGCCGGGACACCTCCTACGAGCAGTACTTC.

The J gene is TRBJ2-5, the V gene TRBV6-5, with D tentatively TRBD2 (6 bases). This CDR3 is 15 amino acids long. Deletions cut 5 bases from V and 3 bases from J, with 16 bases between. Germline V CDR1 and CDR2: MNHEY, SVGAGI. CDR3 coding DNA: TGTGCCAGCAGTCCACAATTTTCGGGGGAAGAGACCCAGTACTTC. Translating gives CASSPQFSGEETQYF.

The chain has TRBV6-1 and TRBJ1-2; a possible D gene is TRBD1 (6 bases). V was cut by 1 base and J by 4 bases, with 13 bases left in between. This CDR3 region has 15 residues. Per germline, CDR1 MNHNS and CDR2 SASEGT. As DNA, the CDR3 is TGTGCCAGCAGTGAAGATTTAAGACAGGTCTATGGCTACACCTTC. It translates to CASSEDLRQVYGYTF.

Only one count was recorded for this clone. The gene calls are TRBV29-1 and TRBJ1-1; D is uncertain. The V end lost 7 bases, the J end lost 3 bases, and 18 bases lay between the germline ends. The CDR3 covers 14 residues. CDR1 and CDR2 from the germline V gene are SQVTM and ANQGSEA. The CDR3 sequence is CSGTSLEADTEAFF. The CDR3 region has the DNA TGCAGCGGAACAAGCCTTGAAGCGGACACTGAAGCTTTCTTT.

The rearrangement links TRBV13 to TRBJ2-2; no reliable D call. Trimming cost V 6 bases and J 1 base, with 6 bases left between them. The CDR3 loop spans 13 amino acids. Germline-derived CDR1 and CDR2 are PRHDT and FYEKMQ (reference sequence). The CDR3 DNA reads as TGTGCCAGCAGTGCAGGGAACACCGGGGAGCTGTTTTTT. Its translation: CASSAGNTGELFF.